The 29 T cell receptor beta chains given below trace back to one sample, sequenced in a study of blood T cell repertoires in COVID-19. Sequencing was performed with immunoSEQ multiplex PCR; in TCRdb, only in-frame clones are kept and a portion is missing. The sample lists 290,000 or so clones, 75% to 90% occurring once. Sequenced input: peripheral blood. These receptors came from a man between 18 and 29 years old with active or convalescent COVID-19.

The chain is built from TRBV11-3 and TRBJ2-1, with a tentative D call TRBD2 (6 bases). Trimming removed 5 bases from V and 9 bases from J, with 14 bases in between. Per the germline V gene, CDR1 is SGHNT and CDR2 is YENEEA. This CDR3 is 13 amino acids long. Written as DNA, the CDR3 is TGTGCCAGCAGCCAACAGGAGGGTCTTGAGCAGTTCTTC. Residues: CASSQQEGLEQFF.

This rearrangement joins TRBV9 to TRBJ1-3; D may be TRBD1 (6 bases). V was shortened by 3 bases and J by 4 bases, with 11 bases between the two germline ends. The germline CDR1 and CDR2 sequences are SGDLS and YYNGEE. This CDR3 comprises 14 residues. As DNA, the CDR3 is TGTGCCAGCAGCGCCGGGACATCAGGAAACACCATATATTTT. Protein: CASSAGTSGNTIYF.

V is TRBV7-9 and J is TRBJ1-2; perhaps TRBD1 as D (5 bases). The CDR3 runs to 12 residues. Trimming took off 1 base at V and 6 bases at J, with 6 bases between the two ends. CDR1 SEHNR and CDR2 FQNEAQ come from the germline V gene (reference sequence). The CDR3 spells CASSLGQNGYTF. CDR3 DNA sequence: TGTGCCAGCAGCTTAGGACAGAATGGCTACACCTTC.

The chain couples TRBV6-5 to TRBJ1-4, with 7 nucleotides matching TRBD1. V was clipped by 8 bases and J by 4 bases; unmatched bases: 1. CDR3 length: 12 amino acids. Germline CDR1 is MNHEY and CDR2 is SVGAGI. The CDR3 sequence: CASRQGNEKLFF. Here the CDR3 DNA reads TGTGCCAGCCGACAGGGTAATGAAAAACTGTTTTTT.

This clone was observed a single time. CDR3 bases: TGTGCCAGCAGCTTAGCCCCGACAGGGGGCAGCTATGGCTACACCTTC. Translated, it gives CASSLAPTGGSYGYTF. The chain has TRBV7-9 and TRBJ1-2, with 10 bases aligning to TRBD1. The V and J ends lost 0 bases and 4 bases, in that order; junction bases with no gene match: 5. This CDR3 region has 16 residues. Germline V gene lookup returns CDR1 SEHNR and CDR2 FQNEAQ (reference sequence). Looking up the rest from reference TRBV7-9 and TRBJ1-2 gives the full variable domain: DTGVSQNPRHKITKRGQNVTFRCDPISEHNRLYWYRQTLGQGPEFLTYFQNEAQLEKSRLLSDRFSAERPKGSFSTLEIQRTEQGDSAMYLCASSLAPTGGSYGYTFGSGTRLTVV.

The chain is built from TRBV19 and TRBJ2-6; 9 nucleotides match TRBD1. The CDR3 loop spans 17 amino acids. Germline V gives CDR1 LNHDA, CDR2 SQIVND (reference sequence). Trimming at V came to 6 bases and at J to 0 bases, leaving 6 bases not matched to a gene. The CDR3 coding sequence is TGTGCCAGTAGGAGGACAGGGGAGAACTCTGGGGCCAACGTCCTGACTTTC. Translated: CASRRTGENSGANVLTF. The entire variable domain, with the rest obtained from reference TRBV19 and TRBJ2-6, is as follows: DGGITQSPKYLFRKEGQNVTLSCEQNLNHDAMYWYRQDPGQGLRLIYYSQIVNDFQKGDIAEGYSVSREKKESFPLTVTSAQKNPTAFYLCASRRTGENSGANVLTFGAGSRLTVL.

This rearrangement joins TRBV5-1 to TRBJ1-6, with a weak D call TRBD1 (5 bases). Trimming took 0 bases from V and 9 from J, leaving 10 bases between them. From germline, CDR1 is SGHRS and CDR2 YFSETQ. The CDR3 contains 14 residues. The CDR3 sequence is CASSLEGVGSPLHF. The CDR3 DNA reads as TGCGCCAGCAGCTTGGAAGGGGTGGGTTCACCCCTCCACTTT.

Comment on this clone: The sample has other DNA sequences that encode this CDR3 too. The genes are TRBV27 and TRBJ1-3; D perhaps matches TRBD1 (6 bases). The CDR3 is 15 residues long. The germline gives CDR1 MNHEY, CDR2 SMNVEV (reference sequence). The ends were cut back, 6 bases at V and 0 bases at J, with 12 bases in the middle. This CDR3 reads CASSLDRSSGNTIYF. In DNA form, the CDR3 reads TGTGCCAGCAGCCTTGACAGGAGCTCTGGAAACACCATATATTTT.

This chain connects TRBV27 to TRBJ2-3; D is possibly TRBD2 (6 bases). The germline gives CDR1 MNHEY, CDR2 SMNVEV (reference sequence). Deletions cut 6 bases from V and 4 bases from J, with 11 bases between. CDR3 length equals 13 residues. CDR3 amino acids: CASRGPSADTQYF. The CDR3 coding sequence is TGTGCCAGCAGGGGGCCTAGCGCAGATACGCAGTATTTT.

Comment on this clone: Other nucleotide sequences in the sample specify the same CDR3. V gene TRBV6-2 or TRBV6-3 combines with J gene TRBJ2-7; D gene unclear. Germline V gene sequence: CDR1 MNHEY, CDR2 SVGEGT. The V and J ends lost 5 bases and 2 bases respectively, with 4 bases between them. CDR3 length: 11 residues. The CDR3 region is CASSPAYEQYF. In DNA form, the CDR3 reads TGTGCCAGCAGTCCAGCCTACGAGCAGTACTTC.

The chain recombines TRBV5-8 with TRBJ1-2; the match to TRBD1 covers 8 bases. Losses at the gene ends were 4 bases for V and 4 bases for J; bases not matched to a gene: 12. The V gene's germline CDR1 is SGHTS and CDR2 YDEGEE. The CDR3 covers 16 residues. The CDR3 region has the DNA TGTGCCAGCAGCCATCCTGCTACAGGGGGGTCCTATGGCTACACCTTC. It codes for CASSHPATGGSYGYTF.

The chain joins TRBV7-6 to TRBJ2-6; D is unclear. The CDR3 length is 16 residues. CDR1 is SGHVS, CDR2 FNYEAQ, per germline. Deletions cut 4 bases from V and 3 bases from J, with 13 bases between. CDR3 coding DNA: TGTGCCAGCAGCTCCCTTTGGTCAGGTGGGGCCAACGTCCTGACTTTC. Protein product: CASSSLWSGGANVLTF.

The V and J genes are TRBV7-9 and TRBJ2-2; 8 positions match TRBD1. V lost 1 base to trimming and J lost 2 bases; unmatched junction nucleotides: 3. The germline CDR1 and CDR2 sequences are SEHNR and FQNEAQ (reference sequence). The length of the CDR3 is 16 residues. This CDR3 is CASSLVGQGNTGELFF. The DNA of the CDR3 is TGTGCCAGCAGCTTAGTAGGACAGGGTAACACCGGGGAGCTGTTTTTT.

V usage is TRBV2 and J usage is TRBJ2-1; TRBD1 aligns across 7 bases. The germline gives CDR1 SNHLY, CDR2 FYNNEI. This CDR3 contains 14 residues. The V segment lost 8 bases and the J segment 8 bases; nucleotides outside the gene matches: 12. CDR3 protein: CASEPRQGLYEQFF. The CDR3 nucleotides are TGTGCCAGCGAACCGCGACAGGGTCTGTATGAGCAGTTCTTC.

The rearrangement joins TRBV25-1 to TRBJ2-2; possibly TRBD1 for D (5 bases). This CDR3 contains 13 residues. Germline CDR1 reads MGHDK; CDR2 reads SYGVNS. Trimming left V 10 bases short and J 5 bases short, with 14 bases between. The CDR3 bases are TGTGCCACGAAGTTTTCAGGGACCGGGGAGCTGTTTTTT. Translating it yields CATKFSGTGELFF.

V is TRBV4-1 and J is TRBJ1-6; no clear D gene. CDR3 length: 14 amino acids. Trimming removed 1 base from V and 14 bases from J, with 15 bases in between. The germline V gene encodes CDR1 MGHRA and CDR2 YSYEKL. The CDR3 region is CASSQVPRGLSLHF. The CDR3 coding sequence is TGCGCCAGCAGCCAAGTTCCCCGGGGTTTGTCCCTCCACTTT.

The gene calls are TRBV6-5 and TRBJ1-1; D gene uncertain. This CDR3 is 16 amino acids long. Trimming took off 0 bases at V and 5 bases at J, with 16 bases between the two ends. Germline loops: CDR1 MNHEY, CDR2 SVGAGI. Written as DNA, the CDR3 is TGTGCCAGCAGTTACTCAGCTGCAGGTCGTAGGACTGAAGCTTTCTTT. This codes for CASSYSAAGRRTEAFF.

This clone has a single count. The chain carries TRBV20-1 and TRBJ2-1; TRBD1 agrees at 7 bases. The CDR3 loop spans 11 amino acids. Germline CDR1 reads DFQATT; CDR2 reads SNEGSKA (reference sequence). The junction had 5 bases not matched to a gene; V was cut back by 6 bases and J by 9 bases. CDR3 residues: CSAGQVVEQFF. Written as DNA, the CDR3 is TGCAGTGCCGGACAGGTTGTTGAGCAGTTCTTC.

V is TRBV9 and J is TRBJ1-3, with D possibly TRBD1 on 6 matching bases. V lost 2 bases to trimming and J lost 2 bases, with 8 bases between them. CDR3 size: 14 residues. The germline V gene has CDR1 SGDLS and CDR2 YYNGEE. CDR3: CASSVGTTGNTIYF. In DNA form, the CDR3 reads TGTGCCAGCAGCGTTGGGACAACTGGAAACACCATATATTTT.

CDR3 sequence: CASSFASGSGANVLTF. The CDR3 nucleotides read TGTGCCAGCAGCTTCGCCTCGGGTTCTGGGGCCAACGTCCTGACTTTC. V and J are TRBV11-2 and TRBJ2-6, with D unresolved. V lost 3 bases, J lost 1 base, and 10 bases lay in between. CDR1 is SGHAT and CDR2 is FQNNGV in the germline V gene. The CDR3 extends over 16 amino acids.

V and J are TRBV5-4 and TRBJ1-1; 8 nucleotides match TRBD1. J gave up 4 bases and V 4 bases, and 15 bases lay outside the gene matches. CDR1 is SGHNT and CDR2 is YYREEE in the germline V gene (reference sequence). CDR3 length equals 17 residues. In DNA, the CDR3 is TGTGCCAGCAGCCCCCCAGTGGCAGGGGGCCTCCGCACTGAAGCTTTCTTT. It encodes CASSPPVAGGLRTEAFF.

Comments on this clone: The sample has other DNA sequences that encode this CDR3 too. The genes are TRBV5-4 and TRBJ2-5; 7 nucleotides match TRBD1. With V trimmed by 3 bases and J by 1 base, 0 bases remained unmatched. The CDR3 is 13 amino acids. The germline gives CDR1 SGHNT, CDR2 YYREEE (reference sequence). CDR3 DNA: TGTGCCAGCAGCTGGGACAGCCAAGAGACCCAGTACTTC. Encoded protein: CASSWDSQETQYF. Together with reference TRBV5-4 and TRBJ2-5, the CDR3 gives the full variable domain: ETGVTQSPTHLIKTRGQQVTLRCSSQSGHNTVSWYQQALGQGPQFIFQYYREEENGRGNFPPRFSGLQFPNYSSELNVNALELDDSALYLCASSWDSQETQYFGPGTRLLVL.

The CDR3 nucleotides are TGCGCCAGCAGCCAAGGTCTAGCGGGAGCCACAGATACGCAGTATTTT. Amino acids: CASSQGLAGATDTQYF. The chain joins TRBV4-1 to TRBJ2-3; TRBD2 agrees at 10 bases. This CDR3 has 16 amino acids. Germline CDR1 MGHRA, CDR2 YSYEKL. Trimming removed 1 base from V and 2 bases from J; junction bases left unmatched: 3.

The chain links TRBV18 to TRBJ1-1; 7 bases match TRBD1. Germline lookup yields CDR1 KGHSH and CDR2 LQKENI. Germline trimming cut 4 bases from V and 5 bases from J; bases unmatched to any gene: 7. There are 14 residues in the CDR3. The CDR3 reads CASSRQGVQTEAFF. The CDR3 DNA is TGTGCCAGCTCACGACAGGGTGTCCAGACTGAAGCTTTCTTT.

Turning to this clone: This sample also contains other DNA sequences that code for the same CDR3. The chain is built from TRBV7-2 and TRBJ1-2; 10 positions agree with TRBD1. Germline CDR1 and CDR2: SGHTA and FQGNSA. The CDR3 totals 15 residues. The junction had 7 bases not matched to a gene; V was cut back by 5 bases and J by 4 bases. The CDR3 DNA sequence: TGTGCCAGCAGCCTAACCGGACAGGGGGGCTATGGCTACACCTTC. It translates to CASSLTGQGGYGYTF.

CDR3 sequence: CASSQYSGSADTQYF. CDR3 bases: TGTGCCAGCAGCCAGTATAGCGGGAGCGCAGATACGCAGTATTTT. The chain has TRBV3-1 (or the pseudogene TRBV3-2) and TRBJ2-3, with 9 bases fitting TRBD2. The CDR3 is made up of 15 amino acids. Unmatched junction bases numbered 5, after V lost 3 bases and J lost 4 bases. Per the germline V gene, CDR1 is LGHDT and CDR2 is YNNKEL (reference sequence).

This chain links TRBV7-8 with TRBJ2-2, with 11 bases that match TRBD2. CDR1 is SGHVS, CDR2 FQNEAQ, per germline. Trimming at V came to 5 bases and at J to 4 bases, leaving 3 bases not matched to a gene. This CDR3 is 15 amino acids long. CDR3 region: CASSHGTSGTGELFF. In DNA, the CDR3 is TGTGCCAGCAGCCACGGGACTAGCGGCACCGGGGAGCTGTTTTTT. Full variable domain (remainder filled in from reference TRBV7-8 and TRBJ2-2): GAGVSQSPRYKVAKRGQDVALRCDPISGHVSLFWYQQALGQGPEFLTYFQNEAQLDKSGLPSDRFFAERPEGSVSTLKIQRTQQEDSAVYLCASSHGTSGTGELFFGEGSRLTVL.

The V and J genes are TRBV7-9 and TRBJ2-1; perhaps TRBD2 as D (7 bases). The V and J ends lost 5 bases and 5 bases respectively, with 16 bases between them. This CDR3 has 15 residues. Germline V lookup: CDR1 SEHNR, CDR2 FQNEAQ (reference sequence). The CDR3 DNA reads TGTGCCAGCAGCCTTCTCGGGGGGCCAAACAATGAGCAGTTCTTC. As protein: CASSLLGGPNNEQFF. Full variable domain (outside the CDR3, taken from reference TRBV7-9 and TRBJ2-1): DTGVSQNPRHKITKRGQNVTFRCDPISEHNRLYWYRQTLGQGPEFLTYFQNEAQLEKSRLLSDRFSAERPKGSFSTLEIQRTEQGDSAMYLCASSLLGGPNNEQFFGPGTRLTVL.

The genes are TRBV5-4 and TRBJ2-3; 13 nucleotides match TRBD2. There are 16 residues in the CDR3. Losses at the gene ends were 4 bases for V and 5 bases for J; bases not matched to a gene: 7. Germline V CDR1 and CDR2: SGHNT, YYREEE (reference sequence). CDR3 DNA: TGTGCCAGCAGCCGGGGGACTAGCGGGAATCAAGATACGCAGTATTTT. Translation: CASSRGTSGNQDTQYF.